This TCR beta chain was found in a study of graft-versus-host responses after intestinal transplantation. CDR3 length: 17 residues. Trimming at V came to 6 bases and at J to 8 bases, leaving 14 bases not matched to a gene. In germline, CDR1 is MNHEY, CDR2 SMNVEV (reference sequence). Libraries were prepared by immunoSEQ multiplex PCR; TCRdb keeps only in-frame clonotypes and omits some of them. This sample yields roughly 100,000 clones, of which roughly 93% are seen a single time; under 1.5% belongs to the top ten. As to this clone: Its matching antigen is unknown.

The chain employs TRBV27 and TRBJ2-1; TRBD2 aligns across 12 bases. This TCR was recovered from a human donor who received an intestinal transplant. Sequenced here: unstimulated CD8+ T cells sorted from spleen or lymph node cells, sampled before intestinal transplant. CDR3 region: CASSPRGLAGPWHEQFF. The CDR3 bases are TGTGCCAGCAGCCCTCGGGGACTAGCGGGCCCCTGGCATGAGCAGTTCTTC.